The clone carrying this T cell receptor beta chain was seen a few times. Its specificity is not known. TCRdb called the 5' RACE reads again in MiXCR, with one record for every CDR3 protein. The sample comprises 500,000 to 550,000 distinct CDR3 sequences, 22% of which are singletons, and 0.75% to 0.95% rests with the top ten. CDR3 length equals 16 residues. Germline V lookup: CDR1 SGDLS, CDR2 YYNGEE. With 4 bases removed from V and 3 bases from J, the gap between germline ends came to 18 bases. The entry originates in a study of identical twins. The study's findings and limits: Beta out-of-frame sequences showed weaker excess twin sharing. Diverse VJ usage suggested most zero-insertion clonotypes were not invariant T cells. The same donors were not followed; conclusions instead depended on cross-sectional statistical analysis. Models predicted less out-of-frame TCR alpha sharing in monozygotic twins than was found.

Separately, the same data were catalogued under a study of T cells expressing NK-cell markers.

The specimen sequenced was CD4+ T cells sorted from blood. This TCR came from a woman aged 18-29 years in good health. The chain has TRBV9 and TRBJ2-3; possibly TRBD2 for D (5 bases). CDR3 residues: CASSPNPGGRTDTQYF. The CDR3 DNA follows: TGTGCCAGCAGCCCCAACCCTGGCGGGCGGACAGATACGCAGTATTTT.